This TCR beta chain was retrieved from a study of long-term antiretroviral therapy in people with HIV. Study-level background: Collection dates of the earliest samples fall about a decade before the 2015 immediate-ART recommendation.

This CDR3 has 13 amino acids. Germline V gene sequence: CDR1 SNHLY, CDR2 FYNNEI. V dropped 6 bases and J dropped 0; count of bases not matched to a gene: 0. Sequencing relied on immunoSEQ assay v3.0, run at survey level. TCRdb's copy holds only in-frame clones and misses some; the assay was immunoSEQ multiplex PCR. The data contain about 20,000 clones, 80% to 85% of them singletons. This clone has a handful of counts. Its specificity is unknown. Overall study findings and caveats: When set beside controls, HIV repertoires had CDR3 length ranges that were narrower.

The J gene is TRBJ2-7, the V gene TRBV2, with 9 nucleotides matching TRBD1. Here the sequenced sample was unsorted PBMCs, taken 1.2 years after starting antiretroviral therapy. The TCR comes from a middle-aged woman with HIV. CDR3 nucleotides: TGTGCCAGCAGGGACAGGGGCTCCTACGAGCAGTACTTC. It translates to CASRDRGSYEQYF.